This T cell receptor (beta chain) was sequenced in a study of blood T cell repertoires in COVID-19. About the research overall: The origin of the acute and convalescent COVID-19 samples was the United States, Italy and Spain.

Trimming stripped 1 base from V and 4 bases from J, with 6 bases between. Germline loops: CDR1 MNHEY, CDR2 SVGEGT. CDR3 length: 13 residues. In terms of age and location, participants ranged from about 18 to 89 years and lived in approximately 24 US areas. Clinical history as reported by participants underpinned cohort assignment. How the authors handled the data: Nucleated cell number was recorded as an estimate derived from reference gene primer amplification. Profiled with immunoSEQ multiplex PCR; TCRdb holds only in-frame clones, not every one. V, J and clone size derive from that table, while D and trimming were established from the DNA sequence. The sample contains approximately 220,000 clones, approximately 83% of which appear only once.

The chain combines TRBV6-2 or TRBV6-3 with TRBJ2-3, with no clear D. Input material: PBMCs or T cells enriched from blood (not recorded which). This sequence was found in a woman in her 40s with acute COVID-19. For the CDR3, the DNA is TGTGCCAGCAGTTACTTAAAGCCAGATACGCAGTATTTT. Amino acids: CASSYLKPDTQYF.